Sequencing of this T cell receptor (beta chain) was carried out in a study of blood T cells in healthy people across ages. The CDR3 loop spans 13 amino acids. The ends were cut back, 3 bases at V and 0 bases at J, with 9 bases in the middle. Looked up from germline, CDR1 is DFQATT and CDR2 is SNEGSKA (reference sequence). Study outcomes and limitations: Long-lived and aged donors differed, with more naive CD4+ cells and higher diversity in the long-lived.

Together with a sample-barcoded 5' primer, a J-beta primer mix was included in a second PCR lasting about 7 to 12 cycles. MiXCR, applied by TCRdb to the 5' RACE reads, yields one record per CDR3 protein. The table includes more than 900,000 distinct CDR3 sequences, approximately 25% detected once. Details on this clonotype: Its antigen remains unidentified.

This same sample was also part of a study on T cells of mothers and their children.

This clonotype was obtained from a girl aged 2 to 10 in good health. The material sequenced was blood. This chain joins TRBV20-1 and TRBJ2-7, with D tentatively TRBD2 (5 bases). This CDR3 is CSASPRGSYEQYF. The DNA for the CDR3 is TGCAGTGCTAGCCCCCGGGGCTCCTACGAGCAGTACTTC.